This T cell receptor (beta chain) was retrieved from a study of cytomegalovirus exposure and HLA in healthy donors (dated by TCRdb to 2016 to 2017). Notes on the research overall: An earlier analysis of approximately 640 of the donors reported more than 250 Gb of sequence data and roughly 100 million unique TCR beta sequences from about 200 million T cells. Across about 370 genotyped donors of the cohort, an average of about 250,000 unique TCR beta nucleotide sequences per donor were sequenced, and 15% to 20% of those sequences were non-productive. Donor age, sex, ethnicity and CMV serostatus were compiled alongside the repertoire data. An earlier analysis of fewer than 750 of the donors used high-throughput TCR beta sequencing to judge whether each TCR beta V gene segment behaved as functional or pseudogenic. The aim of the study was to test whether cataloging public T cell receptors could identify signatures of past pathogen exposure. In the later analysis, no new phenotypic data were used to find candidate immune exposures; instead, reliance was placed on TCR beta sequences and their occurrence across donors. The T cell repertoires of 666 subjects were profiled by immunosequencing and related to cytomegalovirus serostatus. A separate validation cohort of roughly 130 different subjects was used in addition to the roughly 670-subject first cohort. High-throughput TCR immunosequencing, statistical association of individual TCRs with disease status, and machine learning were combined to predict cytomegalovirus infection status. About five DR-DQ haplotypes were handled as single units for association and clustering, since linkage in the cohort was strong. Of the roughly 400 genotyped donors, approximately 80% were placed in the genetic ancestry cluster associated with self-reported Caucasian donors. In a later analysis, previously published TCR beta repertoires from about 670 donors were re-analyzed and high-resolution HLA genotyping was added so that TCR occurrence patterns could be studied. HLA typing covered class I and class II loci at four-digit resolution. In a later genetic analysis, genome-wide SNP genotypes for about three fifths of the 666 donors were used, and that subset was treated as a discovery cohort. Roughly 300 gigabases of sequencing data and 75 million to 85 million unique TCR sequences made up an early release that covered nearly 650 HLA-typed donors. Typing coverage differed by locus: A, B, C, DRB1 and DQB1 were typed in about 620-640 donors, DQA1 in about 500, DPA1 in 600 to 610, and DPB1 in about 450. Every discovery cohort repertoire had been produced on one sequencing platform.

Receptor amplification or capture employed the immunoSEQ multiplex PCR assay. The multiplex PCR relied on a mix of 60 forward primers for TCR Vbeta segments and 13 reverse primers for TCR Jbeta segments. A multiplex PCR assay on genomic DNA amplified the CDR3 region of rearranged TCR beta genes. Amplified TCR beta libraries were sequenced as 87-base-pair reads on the Illumina HiSeq System. Per the authors' processing: Across the 500 to 850 repertoires, a later analysis counted some 81 million unique TCR beta chains, some 11 million of which were shared by at least two donors. A nearest-neighbor algorithm error-corrected the raw reads and collapsed the reads into unique sequences, merging closely related sequences to remove PCR and sequencing errors. V, D and J gene segments were assigned by aligning CDR3 sequences to IMGT reference sequences. For a sequence to be retained, a match of at least six nucleotides was required to both a V gene segment and a J gene segment. Rearrangements were classified as productive when the CDR3 lacked stop codons and remained in frame with V and J, and all other rearrangements were classified as non-productive. Following IMGT convention, CDR3 was defined as the stretch from the second conserved V-encoded cysteine up to the conserved J-encoded phenylalanine. In an earlier analysis of approximately 500 of the donors, sequences lacking an unambiguous match to a single V gene segment were excluded. An earlier analysis of around 600 of the donors classified V segments as functional when productive rearrangements were above 56.7% and as segregating when the standard deviation between donors was above 5%. A statistical classification framework was developed to diagnose cytomegalovirus status using the catalog of TCR beta chain sequences. V and J gene assignment, in a later analysis, came from comparing TCR nucleotide sequences with IMGT/GENE-DB human TR gene sequences. Using the TCRdist pipeline, a later analysis assigned CDR3 sequences along with most-parsimonious VDJ recombination scenarios. In a later analysis, each TCR beta chain was defined by its CDR3 amino acid sequence together with its V-gene family, and reads without a unique V-gene family were excluded. A later analysis removed 450 to 600 highly shared, low-generation-probability nucleotide sequences to deal with suspected cross-contamination and a sequencing artifact. For each public chain, a later analysis derived a clonal expansion index from normalized ranks of inferred template counts within each repertoire. Generation probabilities in a later analysis came from a VDJ recombination model fitted to out-of-frame rearrangements, and those results were checked against IGoR. In a later analysis, TCR-TCR, TCR-HLA and TCR-CMV co-occurrence was scored with hypergeometric tests, and a repertoire-size bias correction was applied to TCR pairs. To estimate false discovery rates, a later analysis permuted the HLA or CMV assignments 20 times. In a later analysis, co-occurring TCRs were grouped with DBSCAN, and TCRdist sequence similarity was added when clustering was performed within HLA-allele-positive subsets. Repertoires with fewer than 30,000 or more than 120,000 public chains, plus five repertoires with anomalous nucleotide sharing, were excluded from co-occurrence clustering. Entries here come from immuneACCESS through TCRdb and include only in-frame sequences with V and J called. Some clones fail to appear in such tables; in the studies checked, an unresolved V gene covers under half of the shortfall, and the cause of the remainder is unknown. V and J calls and clone size are as listed in that table; D and trimming were resolved from the DNA. The sample table lists 85,000 to 90,000 clones, under 85% of them with a count of one. The top ten hold approximately 2.8% of the sample.

Of note for this clone: Its target antigen remains unknown. Per-base quality was not reported, and no clone a single base away is much larger than it.

CDR1 and CDR2 were assigned from the germline V gene (reference sequence) as SEHNR and FQNEAQ. A distance of 17 bases separates the germline ends of V and J, which lose 7 bases and 0 bases respectively. The CDR3 has 16 amino acids, counting the end cysteine and phenylalanine. The retained sequence is limited to the CDR3, 48 bases, with the frame set at the first base. The paper's findings and limits, for the study overall: Presence/absence analyses assumed roughly uniform sequencing depth across donors, an assumption that may not hold. In a later analysis, several top co-occurrence clusters were reported to appear linked to parvovirus B19, influenza, CMV and Epstein-Barr virus. In a later analysis, some 18,000 TCR beta sequences were associated with specific HLA alleles at a false discovery rate of 0.05. Assigning TCR associations to individual alleles was difficult when HLA alleles, especially DR and DQ, strongly co-occurred. The earlier analysis of approximately 590 of the donors excluded 15 to 20 rarely observed V segments, including chromosome 9 orphons, because counts were too low. In an earlier analysis of fewer than 700 of the donors, most TCR beta V segments appeared in productive rearrangements about 87% or about 30% of the time, broadly matching IMGT annotations. CMV serostatus was the only immune exposure information available for the cohort. Most TCR sequences were seen in very few donors, while some public TCRs were found in many individuals. Because HLA typing was missing for some donors at each locus, association tests included only the typed subset. The 87-base-pair reads could not distinguish some IMGT-functional V segments, including TRBV6-2 and TRBV6-3, so those segments were excluded. Compared with equally common non-associated chains, HLA-associated TCR beta chains in a later analysis were more clonally expanded and had lower generation probabilities. The classifier was reported to diagnose cytomegalovirus status with high specificity and sensitivity in both the original cohort and the validation cohort. A cluster of highly shared sequence variants was judged likely to be a technical artifact of the sequencing pipeline. In a later genetic analysis, a missense DCLRE1C variant was associated with V-gene and J-gene trimming of TCR beta chains, and the association was replicated in an independent cohort. This cohort had only TCR beta chains sequenced, and the lack of alpha or paired-chain data limited which features could be detected. A few of the identified cytomegalovirus-associated TCR beta chains were confirmed in vitro to be specific for cytomegalovirus antigens. Linkage disequilibrium might explain the correlated functional status among segregating V segments, but an unknown experimental factor could not be excluded. A further reported finding was that TCR beta sequences accurately predicted the HLA-A and HLA-B alleles for most subjects in the first cohort. According to a later genetic analysis, donors in an Asian-associated ancestry cluster had fewer N-insertions in productive TCRs than the approximately 650-donor mean. The authors suggested that the approach could potentially be generalized to other disease states and immunological phenotypes. In a later analysis, most CMV-associated TCR beta chains were found to appear HLA-restricted, with HLA associations seemingly driven largely by CMV exposure. The study gave a list of 150 to 200 TCR beta chains associated with cytomegalovirus. A later analysis found that TCR association rates varied across HLA loci, with DRB1 alleles showing the most associated TCRs and HLA-C alleles the fewest.

The cohort comprised 666 healthy bone marrow donors. At the time of sampling, every cohort member was nominally healthy, though immune exposures that went unrecorded were likely present. The donor was CMV seronegative and belonged to the group of over 350 seronegative cohort members. A peripheral blood sample was provided by each donor, and peripheral blood mononuclear cells were used for TCR beta sequencing. Genomic DNA extraction from the blood cell samples was performed with the Qiagen DNeasy Blood Extraction Kit. What was sequenced was PBMCs. The TCR sequence derives from a man aged 30-40 years in good health and CMV-seronegative. The sequence links TRBV7-9 to TRBJ2-3; a tentative D match to TRBD2 spans 9 bases. The bases are TGTGCCAGCACCCAGGGGGCGGGGGGGAGCACAGATACGCAGTATTTT. Translated, this is CASTQGAGGSTDTQYF.